This T cell receptor (beta chain) was profiled in a study of T cell repertoires and HLA-DP antigens. Assay: immunoSEQ multiplex PCR; the TCRdb copy retains only in-frame clones and omits some. Here the sample spans some 2,400 clones, over 55% being singletons. The CDR3 runs to 16 residues. Germline-derived CDR1 and CDR2 are SGHTA and FQGTGA. The V gene end was trimmed by 2 bases and the J gene end by 2 bases; junction bases not matched to a gene: 5. After 15 days' expansion, CD4+ cells were restimulated about 23 h with HeLa expressing allogeneic DPB1. Cells were stimulated with HeLa cells transduced with HLA-DPA1/DPB1, HLA-DM, invariant chain and CD80. Findings and caveats of the study: Previously undetected clones averaged approximately 38% and 46% against the two alleles respectively.

This receptor was identified in a man aged 60-69 years in good health and CMV-seronegative. Sample: CD137- CD4+ T cells from cultured PBMCs. The genes are TRBV7-3 and TRBJ2-1; 8 nucleotides match TRBD1. Here the CDR3 DNA reads TGTGCCAGCAGCTTAGGTGGACAGGGCCCCTACAATGAGCAGTTCTTC. Translated: CASSLGGQGPYNEQFF.